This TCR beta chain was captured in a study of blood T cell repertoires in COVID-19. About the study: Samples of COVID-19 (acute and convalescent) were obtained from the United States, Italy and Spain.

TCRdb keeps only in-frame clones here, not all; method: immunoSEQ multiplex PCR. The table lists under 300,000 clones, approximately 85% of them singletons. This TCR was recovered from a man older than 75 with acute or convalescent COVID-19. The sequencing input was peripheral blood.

In DNA form, the CDR3 reads TGTGCCAGCAGTTACAGCGGGGGCTCCTATAATTCACCCCTCCACTTT. It is translated as CASSYSGGSYNSPLHF. The V gene is TRBV6-5, the J gene TRBJ1-6; maybe TRBD1 (5 bases). Germline CDR1 MNHEY, CDR2 SVGAGI. The CDR3 is made up of 16 amino acids. Trimming stripped 2 bases from V and 0 bases from J, with 8 bases between.